This TCR beta chain is drawn from a study of T cell responses to AZD1222 COVID-19 vaccine. Broader study findings: An increase in Spike-specific TCR breadth and depth was observed after two AZD1222 doses. In a largely white British group with more females than males, clonal diversity was possibly underestimated. CD4 TCRs linked to vaccination spanned spike, dominating at 160-218 and 743-854.

The assay was immunoSEQ multiplex PCR, and TCRdb's table has in-frame clones only and misses some. The data hold 150,000 to 200,000 clones, with roughly 90% observed a single time. The CDR3 is made up of 14 amino acids. V was clipped by 0 bases and J by 1 base, with 4 bases between them. Germline CDR1 reads SGHRS; CDR2 reads YFSETQ. Second-dose intervals of approximately 4 or approximately 12 weeks were pooled. To note about this clone: Its target is not known.

The specimen was peripheral blood, collected 28 days after the second AZD1222 dose. The chain combines TRBV5-1 with TRBJ2-2; D ambiguous. The receptor was isolated from an adult who received the AZD1222 COVID-19 vaccine. The CDR3 nucleotides are TGCGCCAGCAGCTTGGAGGGGAACACCGGGGAGCTGTTTTTT. The encoded protein is CASSLEGNTGELFF.